The TCR beta chain under discussion was sequenced for a study of shared clonotypes between healthy human individuals. With regard to this clone: Other DNA variants within this sample encode the same CDR3.

The assay was immunoSEQ multiplex PCR, and TCRdb's table has in-frame clones only and misses some. Among approximately 980,000 clones, over 75% were seen once, and the ten largest hold about 1.5%. In germline, CDR1 is SGHTA, CDR2 FQGNSA. The CDR3 has 14 amino acids. Trimming took off 2 bases at V and 0 bases at J, with 2 bases between the two ends. This receptor was taken from a young man in good health. This sequence joins TRBV7-2 and TRBJ1-6, with D uncertain. Material for sequencing was memory CD4+ T cells sorted from blood. The sample's subset: CD45RA-negative fraction. CDR3 region: CASSLSSYNSPLHF. Written as DNA, the CDR3 is TGTGCCAGCAGCTTAAGCTCCTATAATTCACCCCTCCACTTT.